What follows is one T cell receptor beta chain and its context. This clone was seen only a few times. The target of this receptor is not known. It has no much larger one-base neighbor in the sample; base qualities were not kept. This sample stems from a study of cytomegalovirus exposure and HLA in healthy donors (dated by TCRdb to 2015 to 2018). Looking at the study overall: An earlier analysis of some 620 of the donors reported under 300 Gb of sequence data and 95 million to 130 million unique TCR beta sequences obtained from some 170 million T cells. An early release that covered about 600 HLA-typed donors contained approximately 320 gigabases of sequencing data and 65 million to 100 million unique TCR sequences. Both class I and class II loci were covered by HLA typing, at four-digit resolution. Of the 398 genotyped donors, around 81% fell in the genetic ancestry cluster associated with self-reported Caucasian donors. An earlier analysis of fewer than 700 of the donors applied high-throughput TCR beta sequencing to assess whether each TCR beta V gene segment acted as functional or pseudogenic. Every discovery cohort repertoire had been produced on one sequencing platform. Genome-wide SNP genotypes for about three fifths of the 666 donors were used in a later genetic analysis, which treated that subset as a discovery cohort. On average, roughly 200,000 unique TCR beta nucleotide sequences were sequenced per donor among 350 to 400 genotyped donors of the cohort, with 15% to 20% of those sequences being non-productive. High-throughput TCR immunosequencing, statistical association of individual TCRs with disease status, and machine learning were combined to predict cytomegalovirus infection status. A later analysis re-analyzed previously published TCR beta repertoires from 500 to 700 donors and added high-resolution HLA genotyping to study TCR occurrence patterns. In the later analysis, no new phenotypic data were used to find candidate immune exposures; instead, reliance was placed on TCR beta sequences and their occurrence across donors. A separate validation cohort of 100 to 150 different subjects was used in addition to the approximately 700-subject first cohort. Donor age, sex, ethnicity and CMV serostatus were collected together with the repertoire data. The study aimed to test whether cataloging public T cell receptors could reveal signatures of past pathogen exposure. Because of strong linkage in the cohort, roughly 5 DR-DQ haplotypes were treated as single units for association and clustering. Using immunosequencing, the study profiled T cell repertoires from 666 subjects and related those repertoires to cytomegalovirus serostatus. Typing coverage differed by locus: A, B, C, DRB1 and DQB1 were typed in roughly 620-630 donors, DQA1 in 500 to 550, DPA1 in some 570, and DPB1 in approximately 450.

Library preparation was by the immunoSEQ multiplex PCR assay. For the multiplex PCR, a mixture combining 60 forward primers for TCR Vbeta segments and 13 reverse primers for TCR Jbeta segments was used. The CDR3 region of rearranged TCR beta genes was amplified from genomic DNA with a multiplex PCR assay. Amplified TCR beta libraries were sequenced as 87-base-pair reads on the Illumina HiSeq System. Concerning the study's data processing: Across the 670 or so repertoires, a later analysis counted around 80 million unique TCR beta chains, about 10 million of which were shared by at least two donors. A nearest-neighbor algorithm error-corrected the raw reads and collapsed the reads into unique sequences, merging closely related sequences to remove PCR and sequencing errors. To assign V, D and J gene segments, CDR3 sequences were aligned to IMGT reference sequences. For a sequence to be retained, a match of at least six nucleotides to both a V gene segment and a J gene segment was required. A rearrangement was called productive if the CDR3 had no stop codons and remained in frame with V and J, and every other rearrangement was called non-productive. CDR3 was defined by IMGT convention, running from the second conserved V-encoded cysteine to the conserved J-encoded phenylalanine. In an earlier analysis of more than 550 of the donors, sequences lacking an unambiguous match to a single V gene segment were excluded. In an earlier analysis of approximately 610 of the donors, V segments were called functional above 56.7% productive rearrangements and were called segregating when the between-donor standard deviation exceeded 5%. To diagnose cytomegalovirus status from the catalog of TCR beta chain sequences, a statistical classification framework was built. In a later analysis, V and J genes were assigned by comparing TCR nucleotide sequences against IMGT/GENE-DB human TR gene sequences. In a later analysis, CDR3 sequences and most-parsimonious VDJ recombination scenarios were assigned using the TCRdist pipeline. A later analysis defined each TCR beta chain by its CDR3 amino acid sequence plus V-gene family, and excluded reads lacking a unique V-gene family. A later analysis removed nearly 600 highly shared, low-generation-probability nucleotide sequences to deal with suspected cross-contamination and a sequencing artifact. In a later analysis, a clonal expansion index for each public chain was calculated from normalized within-repertoire ranks of inferred template counts. In a later analysis, generation probabilities were computed with a VDJ recombination model fitted to out-of-frame rearrangements, and the resulting probabilities were checked against IGoR. Hypergeometric tests were used in a later analysis to score TCR-TCR, TCR-HLA and TCR-CMV co-occurrence, with a repertoire-size bias correction applied to the TCR pairs. False discovery rates were estimated in a later analysis by permuting HLA or CMV assignments 20 times. A later analysis grouped co-occurring TCRs with DBSCAN, adding TCRdist sequence similarity when clustering within HLA-allele-positive subsets. Co-occurrence clustering excluded repertoires with fewer than 30,000 or more than 120,000 public chains, plus five with anomalous nucleotide sharing. The source is immuneACCESS, and TCRdb retained only in-frame sequences with V and J called. Part of the clones is not carried over; for the studies checked, unresolved V genes explain less than half of this, and the remainder is unexplained. V and J calls and clone size come straight from that table; D and trimming were deduced from the DNA. Recorded for this sample are some 120,000 clones; about 69% of them occurred a single time. 3.1% of the sample rests with the top ten.

The cohort was made up of around 720 healthy bone marrow donors. All cohort members were sampled while nominally healthy, although unrecorded immune exposures were likely present. The donor tested CMV seronegative and was one of the 352 seronegative cohort members. Every donor gave a peripheral blood sample, and the peripheral blood mononuclear cells from that sample were used for TCR beta sequencing. Genomic DNA was extracted from the blood cell samples with the Qiagen DNeasy Blood Extraction Kit. Spanning cysteine to phenylalanine, the CDR3 consists of 14 amino acids. The kept DNA is CDR3 alone, 42 bases in frame from the first base. V is pared back by 4 bases and J by 0 bases, with 10 bases lying between the germline termini. Taken from the germline V gene, the CDR1 and CDR2 loops are SGHVS and FNYEAQ. Summary of the overall study and its limitations: Most TCR sequences were observed very rarely across donors, whereas some public TCRs were present in many individuals. In a later analysis, TCR association rates were found to vary across HLA loci, with the most associated TCRs seen for DRB1 alleles and the fewest for HLA-C alleles. The only immune exposure information available for the cohort was CMV serostatus. Correlated functional status among segregating V segments might be attributable to linkage disequilibrium, but an unknown experimental factor could not be ruled out. Assigning TCR associations to individual alleles was difficult when HLA alleles, especially DR and DQ, strongly co-occurred. According to a later analysis, most CMV-associated TCR beta chains appeared to be HLA-restricted, and the HLA associations seemed to be driven largely by CMV exposure. A total of 150 to 200 TCR beta chains were listed by the study as associated with cytomegalovirus. Some IMGT-functional V segments, including TRBV6-2 and TRBV6-3, could not be distinguished by the 87-base-pair reads and were therefore excluded. A further reported finding was that TCR beta sequences accurately predicted the HLA-A and HLA-B alleles for most subjects in the first cohort. Several of the top co-occurrence clusters appeared to be linked to parvovirus B19, influenza, CMV and Epstein-Barr virus, according to a later analysis. Roughly 17 rarely observed V segments, including chromosome 9 orphons, were excluded from the earlier analysis of some 590 of the donors because counts were too low. The presence/absence analyses assumed that sequencing depth was roughly uniform across donors, and that assumption may not be true. V-gene and J-gene trimming of TCR beta chains was associated with a missense DCLRE1C variant in a later genetic analysis, and the association was replicated in an independent cohort. In both the original and validation cohorts, the classifier was reported to diagnose cytomegalovirus status with high specificity and sensitivity. Three of the identified cytomegalovirus-associated TCR beta chains were confirmed in vitro to be specific for cytomegalovirus antigens. In a later analysis, HLA-associated TCR beta chains showed more clonal expansion and lower generation probabilities than non-associated chains that were equally common. An earlier analysis of 587 of the donors showed that most TCR beta V segments appeared in productive rearrangements either about 87% or about 30% of the time, which broadly matched IMGT annotations. HLA typing was unavailable for some donors at each locus, so association tests used only the typed subset. Specific HLA alleles were associated with about 17,000 TCR beta sequences at a false discovery rate of 0.05 in a later analysis. This cohort had only TCR beta chains sequenced, and the lack of alpha or paired-chain data limited which features could be detected. The authors suggested that the approach could potentially be extended to other disease states and immunological phenotypes. A later genetic analysis reported fewer N-insertions in productive TCRs among donors in an Asian-associated ancestry cluster than the roughly 700-donor mean. A cluster of highly shared sequence variants was judged likely to represent a technical artifact of the sequencing pipeline.

The receptor was derived from a young man in good health and CMV-seronegative. Recombination joined TRBV7-6 with TRBJ2-7; a tentative D match to TRBD1 spans 6 bases. Sequencing input: PBMCs. The CDR3 loop reads CASSSRTDSYEQYF. The bases are TGTGCCAGCAGCTCCAGGACAGACTCCTACGAGCAGTACTTC. Outside the CDR3, residues come from the reference TRBV7-6 and TRBJ2-7 proteins, so the full variable domain is: GAGVSQSPRYKVTKRGQDVALRCDPISGHVSLYWYRQALGQGPEFLTYFNYEAQQDKSGLPNDRFSAERPEGSISTLTIQRTEQRDSAMYRCASSSRTDSYEQYFGPGTRLTVT.